The 2 T cell receptor beta chains below come from one sample, sequenced in a study of OX40 agonist ivuxolimab in advanced cancers. Here immunoSEQ multiplex PCR was the method, and the copy in TCRdb shows in-frame clones only, minus some. Among more than 85,000 clones, roughly nine tenths were seen once, and the ten largest hold 1.5% to 2%. The source material was CD4+ or CD8+ T cells sorted from blood, sampled in a trial of the OX40 agonist ivuxolimab. The receptors were sampled from an adult with an advanced solid tumor such as melanoma, head and neck, liver or kidney cancer.

The J gene is TRBJ2-3, the V gene TRBV10-1, with D maybe TRBD2 (5 bases). This CDR3 has 14 amino acids. The V gene lost 3 bases and the J gene lost 4 bases, with 11 bases spanning the gap. CDR1 WNHNN and CDR2 SYGVQD come from the germline V gene (reference sequence). The DNA of the CDR3 is TGCGCCAGCAGTGATGGGAGTCTCGCAGATACGCAGTATTTT. Protein sequence: CASSDGSLADTQYF.

The V gene is TRBV11-2, the J gene TRBJ2-3, with 8 bases aligning to TRBD1. The germline V gene encodes CDR1 SGHAT and CDR2 FQNNGV. Losses at the gene ends were 8 bases for V and 4 bases for J; bases not matched to a gene: 11. This CDR3 has 15 residues. CDR3 region: CASAPQTGVADTQYF. CDR3 nucleotide sequence: TGTGCCAGCGCCCCACAGACAGGGGTAGCAGATACGCAGTATTTT.